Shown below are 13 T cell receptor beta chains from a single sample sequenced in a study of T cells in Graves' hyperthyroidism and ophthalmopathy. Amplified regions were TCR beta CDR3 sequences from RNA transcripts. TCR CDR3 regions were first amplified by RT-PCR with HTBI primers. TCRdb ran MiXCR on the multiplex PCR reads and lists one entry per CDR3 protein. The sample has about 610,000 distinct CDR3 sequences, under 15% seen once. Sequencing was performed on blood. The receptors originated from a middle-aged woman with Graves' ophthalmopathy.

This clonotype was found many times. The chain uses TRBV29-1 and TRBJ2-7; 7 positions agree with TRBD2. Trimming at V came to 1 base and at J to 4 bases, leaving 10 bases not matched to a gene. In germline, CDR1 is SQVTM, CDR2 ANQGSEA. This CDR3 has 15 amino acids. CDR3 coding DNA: TGCAGCGTTGAAGTCCCCGGGGGGTCACGATACGAGCAGTACTTC. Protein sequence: CSVEVPGGSRYEQYF.

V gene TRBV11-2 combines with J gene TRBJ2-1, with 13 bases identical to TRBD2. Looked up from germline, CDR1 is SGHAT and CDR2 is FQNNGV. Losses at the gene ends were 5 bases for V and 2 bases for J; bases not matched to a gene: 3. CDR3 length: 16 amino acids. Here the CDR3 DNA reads TGTGCCAGCAGCGCCGGACTAGCGGGAGCCTACAATGAGCAGTTCTTC. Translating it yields CASSAGLAGAYNEQFF. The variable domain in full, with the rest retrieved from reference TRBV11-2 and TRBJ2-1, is EAGVAQSPRYKIIEKRQSVAFWCNPISGHATLYWYQQILGQGPKLLIQFQNNGVVDDSQLPKDRFSAERLKGVDSTLKIQPAKLEDSAVYLCASSAGLAGAYNEQFFGPGTRLTVL.

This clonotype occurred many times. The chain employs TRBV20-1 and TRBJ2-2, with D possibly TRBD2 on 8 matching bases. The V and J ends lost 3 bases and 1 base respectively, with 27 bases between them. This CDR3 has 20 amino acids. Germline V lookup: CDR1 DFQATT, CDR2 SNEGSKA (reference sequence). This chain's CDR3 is CSARGPRDSGRAWNTGELFF. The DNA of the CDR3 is TGCAGTGCTAGGGGCCCACGGGACAGCGGGAGAGCATGGAACACCGGGGAGCTGTTTTTT.

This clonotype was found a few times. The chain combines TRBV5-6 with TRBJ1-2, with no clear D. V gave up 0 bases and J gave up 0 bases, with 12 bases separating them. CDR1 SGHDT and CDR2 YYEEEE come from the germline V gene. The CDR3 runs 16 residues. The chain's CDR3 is CASSLGGQITNYGYTF. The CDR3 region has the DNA TGTGCCAGCAGCTTGGGTGGTCAGATCACTAACTATGGCTACACCTTC.

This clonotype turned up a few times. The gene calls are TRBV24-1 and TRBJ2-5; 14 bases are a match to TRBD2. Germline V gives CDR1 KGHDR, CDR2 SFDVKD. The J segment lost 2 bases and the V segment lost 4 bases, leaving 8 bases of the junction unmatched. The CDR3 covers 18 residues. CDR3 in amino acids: CATSDPGLAGVRQETQYF. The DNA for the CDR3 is TGTGCCACCAGTGACCCGGGACTAGCGGGAGTTCGGCAAGAGACCCAGTACTTC.

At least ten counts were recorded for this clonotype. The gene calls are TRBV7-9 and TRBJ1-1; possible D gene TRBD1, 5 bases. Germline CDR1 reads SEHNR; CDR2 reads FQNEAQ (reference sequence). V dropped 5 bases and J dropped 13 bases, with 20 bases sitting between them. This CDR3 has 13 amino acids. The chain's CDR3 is CASSATGRAVGFF. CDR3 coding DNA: TGTGCCAGCAGCGCCACGGGACGGGCCGTGGGTTTCTTT.

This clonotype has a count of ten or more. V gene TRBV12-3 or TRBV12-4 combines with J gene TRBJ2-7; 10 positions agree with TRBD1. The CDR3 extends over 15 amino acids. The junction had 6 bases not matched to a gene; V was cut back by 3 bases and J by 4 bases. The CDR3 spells CASSFRRQGAYEQYF. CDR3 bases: TGTGCCAGCAGTTTCCGGCGACAGGGGGCTTACGAGCAGTACTTC.

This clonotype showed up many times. The CDR3 sequence is CAWSPSGSPSYEQYF. The DNA of the CDR3 is TGTGCCTGGAGTCCCAGCGGGAGCCCCTCCTACGAGCAGTACTTC. The genes are TRBV30 and TRBJ2-7; 8 bases align to TRBD2. V shed 2 bases and J 0 bases; nucleotides not matched to a gene: 6. Per germline, CDR1 GTSNPN and CDR2 SVGIG (reference sequence). The CDR3 sequence is 15 residues long.

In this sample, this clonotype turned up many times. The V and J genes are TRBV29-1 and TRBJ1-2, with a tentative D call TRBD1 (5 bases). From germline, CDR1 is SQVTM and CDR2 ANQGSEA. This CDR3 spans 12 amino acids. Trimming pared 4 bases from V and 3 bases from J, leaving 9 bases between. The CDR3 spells CSVALGDYGYTF. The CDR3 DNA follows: TGCAGCGTTGCCCTGGGGGACTATGGCTACACCTTC.

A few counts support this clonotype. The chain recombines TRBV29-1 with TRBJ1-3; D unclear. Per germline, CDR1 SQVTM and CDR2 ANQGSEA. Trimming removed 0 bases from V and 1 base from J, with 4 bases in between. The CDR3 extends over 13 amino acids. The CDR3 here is CSVEEVSGNTIYF. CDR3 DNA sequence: TGCAGCGTTGAAGAAGTATCTGGAAACACCATATATTTT. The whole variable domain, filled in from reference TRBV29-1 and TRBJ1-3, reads SAVISQKPSRDICQRGTSLTIQCQVDSQVTMMFWYRQQPGQSLTLIATANQGSEATYESGFVIDKFPISRPNLTFSTLTVSNMSPEDSSIYLCSVEEVSGNTIYFGEGSWLTVV.

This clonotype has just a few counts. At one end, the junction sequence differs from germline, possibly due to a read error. The CDR3 loop is CAGSYSGTDYGYTF. The CDR3 DNA is TGTGCCGGCAGTTACTCGGGGACGGACTATGGCTACACCTTC. The rearrangement links TRBV6-5 to TRBJ1-2; a weak D match, TRBD1 (5 bases). The germline V gene encodes CDR1 MNHEY and CDR2 SVGAGI. CDR3 length: 14 residues.

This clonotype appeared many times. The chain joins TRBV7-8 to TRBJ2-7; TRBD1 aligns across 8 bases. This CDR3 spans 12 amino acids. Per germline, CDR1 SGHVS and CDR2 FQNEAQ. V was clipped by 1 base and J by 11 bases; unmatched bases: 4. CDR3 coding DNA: TGTGCCAGCAGCTTAGTGGGGACAGGAGAGTACTTC. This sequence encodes CASSLVGTGEYF.

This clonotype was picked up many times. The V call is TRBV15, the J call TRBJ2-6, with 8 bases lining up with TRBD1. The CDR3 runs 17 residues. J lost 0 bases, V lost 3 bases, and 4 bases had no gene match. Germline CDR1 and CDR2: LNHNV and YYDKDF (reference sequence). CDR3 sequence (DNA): TGTGCCACCAGCAGGAACAGGGGGGACTCTGGGGCCAACGTCCTGACTTTC. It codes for CATSRNRGDSGANVLTF.